The 6 T cell receptor beta chains reported below all come from one sample, sequenced in a study of T cell repertoires in cytomegalovirus infection. TCRdb redid the calling of the reads with MiXCR, one entry per CDR3 protein. The sample has 150,000 to 200,000 distinct CDR3 sequences; 25% to 30% are singletons. Sequencing input: PBMCs. These receptors were taken from a human donor in good health (CMV status not recorded). Some clones in this sample may be carry-over from other donors' samples.

This clonotype was observed a few times. V gene TRBV15 combines with J gene TRBJ1-1, with D perhaps TRBD1 (6 bases). V lost 3 bases and J lost 4, with 15 bases in between. Per germline, CDR1 LNHNV and CDR2 YYDKDF (reference sequence). CDR3 size: 15 residues. The CDR3 sequence: CATSRLLTGRTEAFF. The CDR3 DNA reads TGTGCCACCAGCAGGCTATTGACAGGCCGCACTGAAGCTTTCTTT.

This clonotype was seen a handful of times. The chain recombines TRBV3-1 with TRBJ1-1, with D unclear. Germline CDR1 reads LGHDT; CDR2 reads YNNKEL (reference sequence). The CDR3 has 17 residues. With 0 bases removed from V and 1 base from J, the gap between germline ends came to 15 bases. CDR3 residues: CASSQDYPGRANTEAFF. As DNA, the CDR3 is TGTGCCAGCAGCCAAGATTATCCCGGAAGGGCGAACACTGAAGCTTTCTTT. The full variable domain, its missing parts supplied by reference TRBV3-1 and TRBJ1-1, is DTAVSQTPKYLVTQMGNDKSIKCEQNLGHDTMYWYKQDSKKFLKIMFSYNNKELIINETVPNRFSPKSPDKAHLNLHINSLELGDSAVYFCASSQDYPGRANTEAFFGQGTRLTVV.

This clonotype was seen at least ten times. The chain recombines TRBV11-2 with TRBJ1-1; D remains ambiguous. The CDR3 covers 14 residues. Germline V gene data show CDR1 as SGHAT and CDR2 as FQNNGV. V lost 3 bases and J lost 0, with 8 bases in between. CDR3: CASSLAGVNTEAFF. Written as DNA, the CDR3 is TGTGCCAGCAGCTTGGCCGGGGTGAACACTGAAGCTTTCTTT.

V and J are TRBV5-5 and TRBJ1-3; 7 nucleotides agree with TRBD1. The germline CDR1 and CDR2 sequences are SGHKS and YYEKEE (reference sequence). The CDR3 contains 13 residues. The trim removed 4 bases at V and 9 bases at J, leaving 7 bases unmatched. The CDR3 DNA reads as TGTGCCAGCAGCGCACAGACAGGGAGCACCATATATTTT. Translating gives CASSAQTGSTIYF.

The chain uses TRBV19 and TRBJ2-4, with D perhaps TRBD1 (6 bases). Looked up from germline, CDR1 is LNHDA and CDR2 is SQIVND (reference sequence). Deletions cut 7 bases from V and 1 base from J, with 11 bases between. CDR3 length: 14 amino acids. The CDR3 DNA reads as TGTGCCAGTACAGGGGTCGGGGCCAAAAACATTCAGTACTTC. It codes for CASTGVGAKNIQYF.

The chain has TRBV6-6 and TRBJ2-7; 8 bases map to TRBD1. CDR3 length equals 16 residues. V trimming: 0 bases; J trimming: 0 bases; junction bases outside the gene matches: 4. CDR1 and CDR2 from the germline V gene are MNHNY and SVGAGI (reference sequence). The chain's CDR3 is CASSYSLQGDSYEQYF. The CDR3 DNA reads as TGTGCCAGCAGTTACTCGCTACAGGGGGACTCCTACGAGCAGTACTTC.